The 31 T cell receptor beta chains in this list originate from one sample, sequenced in a study of T cell repertoires in cytomegalovirus infection (dated by TCRdb to about 2019). Antigens for these TCRs are unknown. Sequencer: Illumina HiSeq 1500. TCRdb redid the processing of the public reads, applying fastp at Q25 and MiXCR, and retained in-frame beta chains. Under each unique CDR3 protein, matching rows form one entry showing the most common genes and DNA. In all, the sample holds 800,000 to 950,000 distinct CDR3 sequences, and 32% of those were seen once. The top ten clones comprise roughly 12% of the sample. The treatment or condition label corresponds to: in vitro stimulation with specific CMV peptide epitopes to enrich CMV-specific T cells. This material consisted of cultured CD8+ T cells from PBMCs, taken from culture after CMV antigen stimulation. The receptors come from a human donor in good health (CMV status not recorded). Some clones in this sample may be carry-over from other donors' samples.

This clonotype was detected a few times. The chain links TRBV7-9 to TRBJ1-5; the match to TRBD1 covers 9 bases. The J segment lost 5 bases and the V segment lost 4 bases, leaving 3 bases of the junction unmatched. Germline CDR1 SEHNR, CDR2 FQNEAQ (reference sequence). The CDR3 has 14 residues. CDR3 in amino acids: CASSSDRGDQPQHF. The CDR3 nucleotides read TGTGCCAGCAGCTCCGACAGGGGGGATCAGCCCCAGCATTTT.

There are a few counts of this clonotype. The J gene is TRBJ2-1, the V gene TRBV12-3 or TRBV12-4; no definite D call. V lost 7 bases, J lost 8 bases, and 12 bases lay in between. CDR3 length: 12 amino acids. The CDR3 is CASTDGRDEQFF. CDR3 in DNA: TGTGCCAGCACCGATGGACGGGATGAGCAGTTCTTC.

In regard to this clonotype: Given a much more abundant clone one base away, this may be a read error. CDR3 nucleotide sequence: TGCCGCGTTGATGCAGGGGCAGATACGCAGTATTTT. Protein product: CRVDAGADTQYF. The V gene is TRBV29-1, the J gene TRBJ2-3, with a possible D match to TRBD1 (6 bases). The length of the CDR3 is 12 residues. From germline, CDR1 is SQVTM and CDR2 ANQGSEA.

This chain links TRBV7-9 with TRBJ2-5, with 7 bases aligning to TRBD2. The CDR3 extends over 15 amino acids. Germline V gives CDR1 SEHNR, CDR2 FQNEAQ (reference sequence). Trimming cost V 1 base and J 3 bases; bases outside gene matches: 5. In DNA, the CDR3 is TGTGCCAGCAGCTTAGGGGCTAGCGGAAAAGAGACCCAGTACTTC. It translates to CASSLGASGKETQYF.

The chain uses TRBV6-1 and TRBJ1-1, with D hard to call. The V gene lost 2 bases and the J gene lost 2 bases, with 9 bases spanning the gap. Germline lookup yields CDR1 MNHNS and CDR2 SASEGT. The CDR3 is 14 amino acids. This CDR3 is CASSELGDNTEAFF. The CDR3 DNA reads TGTGCCAGCAGTGAACTAGGTGATAACACTGAAGCTTTCTTT.

Regarding this clonotype: Given a much more abundant clone one base away, this may be a read error. The CDR3 protein is CANSSDRQSYEQYF. The CDR3 DNA reads as TGTGCCAACAGTAGTGATAGGCAATCCTACGAGCAGTACTTC. The chain couples TRBV7-6 to TRBJ2-7, with D unresolved. The germline CDR1 and CDR2 sequences are SGHVS and FNYEAQ. The CDR3 covers 14 residues. Trimming removed 10 bases from V and 1 base from J, with 17 bases in between. The full variable domain, with the rest looked up from reference TRBV7-6 and TRBJ2-7, is GAGVSQSPRYKVTKRGQDVALRCDPISGHVSLYWYRQALGQGPEFLTYFNYEAQQDKSGLPNDRFSAERPEGSISTLTIQRTEQRDSAMYRCANSSDRQSYEQYFGPGTRLTVT.

The rearrangement uses TRBV6-2 or TRBV6-3 and TRBJ1-5; D is unclear. The CDR3 consists of 14 residues. CDR1 MNHEY and CDR2 SVGEGT come from the germline V gene. V was cut by 5 bases and J by 0 bases, with 8 bases left in between. CDR3 coding DNA: TGTGCCAGCAGTCCTACAAATAGCAATCAGCCCCAGCATTTT. Its protein product is CASSPTNSNQPQHF.

The rearrangement uses TRBV25-1 and TRBJ1-5; possible D gene TRBD1, 5 bases. Germline CDR1 and CDR2: MGHDK and SYGVNS. Between the trimmed V and J ends, which lost 1 base and 6 bases, there was a span of 10 bases. This CDR3 spans 14 amino acids. The CDR3 reads CASSEFGGSQPQHF. The CDR3 region has the DNA TGTGCCAGCAGTGAATTTGGGGGTAGTCAGCCCCAGCATTTT. Complete variable domain (other parts from reference TRBV25-1 and TRBJ1-5): EADIYQTPRYLVIGTGKKITLECSQTMGHDKMYWYQQDPGMELHLIHYSYGVNSTEKGDLSSESTVSRIRTEHFPLTLESARPSHTSQYLCASSEFGGSQPQHFGDGTRLSIL.

This clonotype showed up just a few times. J is TRBJ2-5 and V is TRBV5-4; D not resolved. The germline V gene has CDR1 SGHNT and CDR2 YYREEE (reference sequence). With 1 base removed from V and 5 bases from J, the gap between germline ends came to 15 bases. This CDR3 has 15 amino acids. CDR3 amino acids: CASSLYPRKGETQYF. The CDR3 DNA sequence: TGTGCCAGCAGCTTGTACCCTCGGAAAGGGGAGACCCAGTACTTC.

At least ten counts were recorded for this clonotype. CDR3 protein: CASSLEASGGPTYEQYF. The CDR3 nucleotides read TGTGCCAGCAGCTTAGAGGCTAGCGGGGGCCCAACCTACGAGCAGTACTTC. V usage is TRBV7-6 and J usage is TRBJ2-7; 10 positions agree with TRBD2. Looked up from germline, CDR1 is SGHVS and CDR2 is FNYEAQ. V dropped 1 base and J dropped 2; count of bases not matched to a gene: 8. The CDR3 is made up of 17 amino acids.

The V gene is TRBV7-6, the J gene TRBJ1-1; 7 nucleotides line up with TRBD1. CDR3 length: 15 residues. Germline assignment: CDR1 SGHVS and CDR2 FNYEAQ. The trim removed 5 bases at V and 1 base at J, leaving 7 bases unmatched. In DNA, the CDR3 is TGTGCCAGCAGCCCCTTCACAGGGGCGAACACTGAAGCTTTCTTT. Protein: CASSPFTGANTEAFF.

This rearrangement joins TRBV2 to TRBJ2-1, with a tentative D call TRBD2 (6 bases). Germline V CDR1 and CDR2: SNHLY, FYNNEI. The V end was cut by 4 bases, the J end by 6 bases, with 13 bases between. CDR3 length: 14 residues. As DNA, the CDR3 is TGTGCCAGCAGTGGTCCGGGACTTATCAATGAGCAGTTCTTC. Encoded protein: CASSGPGLINEQFF.

The CDR3 loop is CASIPRAELFF. CDR3 bases: TGTGCCAGCATCCCCCGGGCCGAGCTGTTTTTT. The genes are TRBV11-2 and TRBJ2-2; D gene uncertain. Germline loops: CDR1 SGHAT, CDR2 FQNNGV. V shed 7 bases and J shed 11 bases, with 11 bases lying between them. This CDR3 is 11 amino acids long.

This clonotype was counted between two and nine times. The rearrangement links TRBV7-3 to TRBJ2-1; 10 nucleotides match TRBD2. Looked up from germline, CDR1 is SGHTA and CDR2 is FQGTGA. This CDR3 region has 14 residues. V lost 5 bases to trimming and J lost 7 bases; unmatched junction nucleotides: 5. The CDR3 spells CASSASGGANEQFF. CDR3 in DNA: TGTGCCAGCAGCGCGAGCGGGGGGGCAAATGAGCAGTTCTTC.

The chain carries TRBV4-2 and TRBJ2-3; D may be TRBD1 or TRBD2 (5 bases each). This CDR3 contains 14 residues. The germline V gene has CDR1 LGHNA and CDR2 YNFKEQ. The ends were cut back, 4 bases at V and 4 bases at J, with 12 bases in the middle. The CDR3 sequence: CASSPGATADTQYF. The CDR3 nucleotides read TGTGCCAGCAGCCCCGGGGCTACGGCAGATACGCAGTATTTT.

This clonotype has only a few counts. The rearrangement joins TRBV7-8 to TRBJ1-1; no reliable D call. This CDR3 comprises 14 residues. V was shortened by 4 bases and J by 3 bases, with 12 bases between the two germline ends. In germline, CDR1 is SGHVS, CDR2 FQNEAQ. Written as DNA, the CDR3 is TGTGCCAGCAGCTCGGAAATTGCTGACACTGAAGCTTTCTTT. Translation gives CASSSEIADTEAFF. Full variable domain (rest looked up from reference TRBV7-8 and TRBJ1-1): GAGVSQSPRYKVAKRGQDVALRCDPISGHVSLFWYQQALGQGPEFLTYFQNEAQLDKSGLPSDRFFAERPEGSVSTLKIQRTQQEDSAVYLCASSSEIADTEAFFGQGTRLTVV.

The sample holds a few counts of this clonotype. The J gene is TRBJ2-1, the V gene TRBV6-6; D is unclear. The CDR3 length is 15 residues. Germline V CDR1 and CDR2: MNHNY, SVGAGI (reference sequence). Trimming shortened V by 4 bases and J by 7 bases, and 17 bases separated the two germline ends. CDR3 sequence (DNA): TGTGCCAGCAGTTTTTTAGGACCAGTTGAAAATGAGCAGTTCTTC. It yields the protein CASSFLGPVENEQFF.

This chain joins TRBV15 and TRBJ1-5; D uncertain. The CDR3 is 15 amino acids. Per germline, CDR1 LNHNV and CDR2 YYDKDF (reference sequence). Trimming removed 4 bases at V and 5 bases at J, with 15 bases between. The CDR3 sequence: CATSTLQMKYQPQHF. The CDR3 DNA is TGTGCCACCAGCACCCTCCAAATGAAGTATCAGCCCCAGCATTTT.

In this sample, this clonotype turned up a few times. The J gene is TRBJ1-2, the V gene TRBV7-9; TRBD1 matches at 8 bases. The J segment lost 4 bases and the V segment lost 5 bases, leaving 6 bases of the junction unmatched. Looked up from germline, CDR1 is SEHNR and CDR2 is FQNEAQ (reference sequence). The CDR3 loop spans 14 amino acids. The CDR3 DNA is TGTGCCAGCAGCATGGGACAGGCCTCCTATGGCTACACCTTC. This codes for CASSMGQASYGYTF.

This chain links TRBV13 with TRBJ2-1; 7 nucleotides match TRBD1. The CDR3 runs to 14 residues. Germline CDR1 and CDR2: PRHDT and FYEKMQ (reference sequence). V shed 5 bases, J shed 5 bases, and the junction held 6 bases outside the gene matches. The CDR3: CASSLRGLNNEQFF. CDR3 nucleotides: TGTGCCAGCAGCCTGAGGGGGCTGAACAATGAGCAGTTCTTC. Using reference TRBV13 and TRBJ2-1 for the parts outside the CDR3, the full variable domain is AAGVIQSPRHLIKEKRETATLKCYPIPRHDTVYWYQQGPGQDPQFLISFYEKMQSDKGSIPDRFSAQQFSDYHSELNMSSLELGDSALYFCASSLRGLNNEQFFGPGTRLTVL.

This clonotype was found many times. The chain combines TRBV7-6 with TRBJ1-1, with TRBD1 matching over 12 bases. V dropped 3 bases and J dropped 2; count of bases not matched to a gene: 1. The CDR3 extends over 15 amino acids. Looked up from germline, CDR1 is SGHVS and CDR2 is FNYEAQ. CDR3 protein: CASSFGTGGNTEAFF. The CDR3 nucleotides are TGTGCCAGCAGCTTCGGGACAGGGGGCAACACTGAAGCTTTCTTT.

The chain recombines TRBV15 with TRBJ2-1, with 8 bases aligning to TRBD1. Germline lookup yields CDR1 LNHNV and CDR2 YYDKDF (reference sequence). Trimming at V came to 5 bases and at J to 12 bases, leaving 15 bases not matched to a gene. This CDR3 is 15 amino acids long. The CDR3 coding sequence is TGTGCCACCAGCGGGGGGTTAGGACAGGGACGGGGGCAGTTCTTC. This gives the protein CATSGGLGQGRGQFF.

The CDR3 nucleotides read TGTGCCAGCAGCCTCACTAATGAAGCTTTCTTT. Amino acids: CASSLTNEAFF. This chain links TRBV3-1 with TRBJ1-1; D uncertain. Germline V lookup: CDR1 LGHDT, CDR2 YNNKEL (reference sequence). CDR3 length equals 11 residues. Trimming removed 4 bases from V and 7 bases from J, with 7 bases in between.

This clonotype was counted many times. The chain uses TRBV7-2 and TRBJ1-5; TRBD1 might be the D (5 bases). The germline CDR1 and CDR2 sequences are SGHTA and FQGNSA. The CDR3 sequence is 16 residues long. Trimming pared 4 bases from V and 2 bases from J, leaving 15 bases between. The DNA of the CDR3 is TGTGCCAGCAGCTCCGGGACGGTTAGCGGCAATCAGCCCCAGCATTTT. Its protein product is CASSSGTVSGNQPQHF.

Comments on this clonotype: At one end, the junction sequence differs from germline, possibly due to a read error. The chain links TRBV6-1 to TRBJ2-7; D is tentatively TRBD1 or TRBD2 (5 bases each). CDR3 length equals 12 residues. CDR1 MNHNS and CDR2 SASEGT come from the germline V gene. Written as DNA, the CDR3 is TGTGCCAGCAGTGAATTGTGGGACGAGCGGTACTTC. It is translated as CASSELWDERYF.

This sequence joins TRBV6-6 and TRBJ2-7; 12 bases fit TRBD1. CDR3 size: 16 residues. V was clipped by 2 bases and J by 4 bases; unmatched bases: 6. The germline V gene has CDR1 MNHNY and CDR2 SVGAGI (reference sequence). The CDR3 is CASSYGGQGAIYEQYF. The CDR3 DNA sequence: TGTGCCAGCAGTTACGGGGGACAGGGGGCGATTTACGAGCAGTACTTC.

The V gene is TRBV6-6, the J gene TRBJ2-7, with D maybe TRBD2 (5 bases). V lost 2 bases and J 4 bases, leaving 15 bases between the germline ends. Germline CDR1 is MNHNY and CDR2 is SVGAGI (reference sequence). The CDR3 consists of 15 residues. The CDR3 nucleotides are TGTGCCAGCAGTTACGGGGAGCTAATCGAGTACGAGCAGTACTTC. Translated, it gives CASSYGELIEYEQYF.

The CDR3 bases are TGTGCCAGCAGCTTAGGTCAGCTTAAATACAATGAGCAGTTCTTC. Translating it yields CASSLGQLKYNEQFF. The chain is built from TRBV7-9 and TRBJ2-1; D remains ambiguous. Trimming left V 1 base short and J 4 bases short, with 11 bases between. Germline V gene sequence: CDR1 SEHNR, CDR2 FQNEAQ (reference sequence). This CDR3 is 15 amino acids long.

This chain uses TRBV6-5 with TRBJ1-4, with a tentative D call TRBD1 (5 bases). From germline, CDR1 is MNHEY and CDR2 SVGAGI. The CDR3 consists of 14 residues. The V end was cut by 3 bases, the J end by 6 bases, with 11 bases between. The CDR3 DNA reads TGTGCCAGCAGTTATAGAGACAGTGATGAAAAACTGTTTTTT. Its translation: CASSYRDSDEKLFF.

There are a few counts of this clonotype. This chain joins TRBV15 and TRBJ1-1; no firm D call. Germline V gene data show CDR1 as LNHNV and CDR2 as YYDKDF (reference sequence). Trimming took off 0 bases at V and 5 bases at J, with 7 bases between the two ends. The CDR3 has 13 residues. The DNA of the CDR3 is TGTGCCACCAGCAGAGAACGGAAAACTGAAGCTTTCTTT. This translates into CATSRERKTEAFF.

In this sample, this clonotype turned up a few times. This chain uses TRBV28 with TRBJ2-5, with D tentatively TRBD2 (7 bases). Between the trimmed V and J ends, which lost 6 bases and 1 base, there was a span of 18 bases. CDR3 length: 16 amino acids. Germline V gene lookup returns CDR1 MDHEN and CDR2 SYDVKM. The DNA for the CDR3 is TGTGCCAGCAGACGTCTGACGGGGGGCTTCCAAGAGACCCAGTACTTC. Residues: CASRRLTGGFQETQYF. Filled out from reference TRBV28 and TRBJ2-5, the complete variable domain reads DVKVTQSSRYLVKRTGEKVFLECVQDMDHENMFWYRQDPGLGLRLIYFSYDVKMKEKGDIPEGYSVSREKKERFSLILESASTNQTSMYLCASRRLTGGFQETQYFGPGTRLLVL.